This T cell receptor (beta chain) was sequenced for a study of OX40 agonist ivuxolimab in advanced cancers. Study-level background: At 0.01 to 10 mg/kg, ivuxolimab was administered intravenously to patients every 2 weeks.

Study-wide findings and caveats: CD4+ and CD8+ blood T cells expanded clonally by week 6 at 0.1 to 3.0 mg/kg.

As concerns this clone: What it binds is not known.

The timepoints at which blood was sampled were baseline, cycle 4 day 1, and cycle 7 day 1. The CDR3 is 16 amino acids. Germline V CDR1 and CDR2: KGHSH, LQKENI. The trim removed 2 bases at V and 3 bases at J, leaving 8 bases unmatched. TCRdb's table, derived via immunoSEQ multiplex PCR, lists solely in-frame clones and lacks some. The repertoire holds about 59,000 clones, about 80% seen once, with around 2% in the top ten. The chain couples TRBV18 to TRBJ2-7, with 9 bases fitting TRBD1. The TCR comes from an adult with an advanced solid tumor such as melanoma, head and neck, liver or kidney cancer. This specimen consisted of CD4+ or CD8+ T cells sorted from blood, obtained in a trial of the OX40 agonist ivuxolimab. This chain's CDR3 is CASSPAGTGILYEQYF. The CDR3, as DNA: TGTGCCAGCTCACCAGCCGGGACAGGGATACTCTACGAGCAGTACTTC. The variable domain in full, with the rest retrieved from reference TRBV18 and TRBJ2-7, is NAGVMQNPRHLVRRRGQEARLRCSPMKGHSHVYWYRQLPEEGLKFMVYLQKENIIDESGMPKERFSAEFPKEGPSILRIQQVVRGDSAAYFCASSPAGTGILYEQYFGPGTRLTVT.